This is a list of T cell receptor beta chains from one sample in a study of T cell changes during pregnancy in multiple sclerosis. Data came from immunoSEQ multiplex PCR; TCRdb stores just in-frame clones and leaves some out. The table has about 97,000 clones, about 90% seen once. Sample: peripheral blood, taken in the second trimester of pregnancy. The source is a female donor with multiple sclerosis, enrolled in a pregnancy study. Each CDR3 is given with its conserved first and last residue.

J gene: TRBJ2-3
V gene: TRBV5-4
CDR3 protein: CASSLGGDPTDTQYF

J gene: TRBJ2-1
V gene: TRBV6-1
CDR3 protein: CASSEIGGYNEQFF

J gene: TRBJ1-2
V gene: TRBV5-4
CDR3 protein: CASSIDRLLNYGYTF

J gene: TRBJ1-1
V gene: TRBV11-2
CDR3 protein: CASSADQGTEAFF

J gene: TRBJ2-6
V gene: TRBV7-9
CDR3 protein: CASSLAGGSGANVLTF

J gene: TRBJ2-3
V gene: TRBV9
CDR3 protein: CASSVAGWEDTQYF

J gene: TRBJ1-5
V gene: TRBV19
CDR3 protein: CASSISGTGMNQPQHF

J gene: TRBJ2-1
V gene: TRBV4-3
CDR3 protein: CASSQTPSGSGLTEQFF

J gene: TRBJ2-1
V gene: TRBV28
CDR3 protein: CASSLLTSGTNEQFF

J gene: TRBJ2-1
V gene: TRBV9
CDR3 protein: CASSETVGTSALGSYNEQFF

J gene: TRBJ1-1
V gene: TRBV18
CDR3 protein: CASSPADRGTEAFF

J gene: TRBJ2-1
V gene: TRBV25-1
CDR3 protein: CASSGTSGTYNEQFF

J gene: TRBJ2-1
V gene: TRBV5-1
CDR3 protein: CASSFRTSGPLGDEQFF

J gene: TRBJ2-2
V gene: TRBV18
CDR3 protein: CASSNLGVTGELFF

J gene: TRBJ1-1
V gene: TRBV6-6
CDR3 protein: CASSDRGNTEAFF